The 30 T cell receptor beta chains in this list originate from one sample, sequenced in a study of blood T cell repertoires in COVID-19. Sequenced by immunoSEQ multiplex PCR; TCRdb stores in-frame clones only, minus some. The top ten hold 9% to 13% of the sample, which has around 130,000 clones, roughly four fifths seen once. The specimen was peripheral blood. Every receptor here comes from a human donor in a cohort sampled during active COVID-19.

The count of this clone is one. V is TRBV1 and J is TRBJ2-7; the table's D call, TRBD2, was not checked against the DNA. TRBV1 is given as a pseudogene. The CDR3 has 17 amino acids. CDR3 sequence: CTSSQEGGGGTSYEQYF. In DNA form, the CDR3 reads TGCACCAGCAGCCAAGAGGGGGGTGGCGGCACCTCCTACGAGCAGTACTTC.

The gene calls are TRBV3-1 (or the pseudogene TRBV3-2) and TRBJ2-4, with TRBD1 matching over 7 bases. The CDR3 is 15 amino acids. The junction had 6 bases not matched to a gene; V was cut back by 4 bases and J by 3 bases. The germline gives CDR1 LGHDT, CDR2 YNNKEL (reference sequence). CDR3 loop: CASSPTTGDKNIQYF. DNA for the CDR3: TGTGCCAGCAGCCCTACTACAGGGGACAAAAACATTCAGTACTTC.

This clone showed up just a few times. The chain recombines TRBV19 with TRBJ2-5; tentatively, D is TRBD2 (5 bases). Germline V CDR1 and CDR2: LNHDA, SQIVND (reference sequence). The CDR3 contains 13 residues. Trimming took off 4 bases at V and 13 bases at J, with 19 bases between the two ends. The CDR3 DNA follows: TGTGCCAGTAGTACCGGACGGGGTGCCCAGTGGTACTTC. It encodes CASSTGRGAQWYF.

The chain combines TRBV20-1 with TRBJ2-1; D gene uncertain. This CDR3 contains 11 residues. Germline CDR1 and CDR2: DFQATT and SNEGSKA (reference sequence). Trimming stripped 0 bases from V and 8 bases from J, with 5 bases between. The CDR3 bases are TGCAGTGCTAGAGATGTCGATGAGCAGTTCTTC. Translation: CSARDVDEQFF.

The genes are TRBV7-2 and TRBJ1-2; TRBD1 matches 9 bases. This CDR3 contains 13 residues. J was trimmed by 5 bases and V by 6 bases; bases with no gene match: 4. From germline, CDR1 is SGHTA and CDR2 FQGNSA. The CDR3 spells CASSFGQGYGYTF. The CDR3, as DNA: TGTGCCAGCAGTTTTGGACAGGGGTATGGCTACACCTTC.

The chain links TRBV29-1 to TRBJ2-3; 8 bases align to TRBD1. The germline CDR1 and CDR2 sequences are SQVTM and ANQGSEA. Trimming took 0 bases from V and 1 from J; bases not matched to a gene: 0. This CDR3 is 14 amino acids long. CDR3 protein: CSVEEDRGTDTQYF. CDR3 coding DNA: TGCAGCGTTGAAGAGGACAGGGGCACAGATACGCAGTATTTT.

The chain employs TRBV7-2 and TRBJ1-6; D might be TRBD1 (5 bases). CDR1 and CDR2 (germline): SGHTA, FQGNSA. Trimming removed 6 bases at V and 10 bases at J, with 19 bases between. The CDR3 length is 15 residues. The CDR3 bases are TGTGCCAGCAGTCGATGGGGGGGGTCTGAATCACCCCTCCACTTT. It codes for CASSRWGGSESPLHF.

The sample holds one count of this clone. V gene TRBV7-9 combines with J gene TRBJ1-2; TRBD1 matches at 11 bases. The CDR3 sequence is 17 residues long. V lost 4 bases and J lost 5; bases outside the gene matches: 12. CDR1 is SEHNR and CDR2 is FQNEAQ in the germline V gene (reference sequence). This CDR3 is CASSYNLGGQGAYGYTF. The CDR3 coding sequence is TGTGCCAGCAGCTACAACCTAGGAGGACAGGGGGCGTATGGCTACACCTTC.

The chain links TRBV10-3 to TRBJ1-4; D remains unclear. The CDR3 spans 14 residues. Germline V gene sequence: CDR1 ENHRY, CDR2 SYGVKD. With 2 bases removed from V and 7 bases from J, the gap between germline ends came to 11 bases. The CDR3 protein is CAISEGGIGEKLFF. CDR3 bases: TGTGCCATCAGTGAGGGAGGTATCGGTGAAAAACTGTTTTTT.

The table lists this clone with a few counts. This chain connects TRBV6-2 or TRBV6-3 to TRBJ2-1; 9 nucleotides agree with TRBD2. V lost 2 bases, J lost 0 bases, and 14 bases stayed unmatched. The CDR3 runs to 20 residues. CDR1 is MNHEY and CDR2 is SVGEGT in the germline V gene. In DNA form, the CDR3 reads TGTGCCAGCAGTTACCCCCGAGCGGGGGGCCCCACGAGCTCCTACAATGAGCAGTTCTTC. This encodes CASSYPRAGGPTSSYNEQFF.

The chain uses TRBV3-1 (or the pseudogene TRBV3-2) and TRBJ1-5, with 7 bases fitting TRBD1. The CDR3 loop spans 16 amino acids. Germline V gene sequence: CDR1 LGHDT, CDR2 YNNKEL (reference sequence). Unmatched junction bases numbered 8, after V lost 4 bases and J lost 2 bases. CDR3 DNA: TGTGCCAGCAGCCCCGGGACAGCGAGTGGCAATCAGCCCCAGCATTTT. The encoded protein is CASSPGTASGNQPQHF.

This clone was seen a few times. The CDR3 DNA follows: TGTGCCAGTAGCACAGGGACAGGAGGATATCAGCCCCAGCATTTT. This gives the protein CASSTGTGGYQPQHF. The genes are TRBV19 and TRBJ1-5; 8 bases match TRBD1. Germline lookup yields CDR1 LNHDA and CDR2 SQIVND (reference sequence). The trim removed 6 bases at V and 5 bases at J, leaving 9 bases unmatched. The length of the CDR3 is 15 residues.

The gene calls are TRBV3-1 (or the pseudogene TRBV3-2) and TRBJ2-3; TRBD2 matches at 7 bases. The CDR3 loop spans 14 amino acids. Trimming cost V 4 bases and J 5 bases; bases outside gene matches: 6. The germline CDR1 and CDR2 sequences are LGHDT and YNNKEL (reference sequence). Here the CDR3 reads CASSLKRGIDTQYF. CDR3 nucleotides: TGTGCCAGCAGCCTTAAGCGGGGTATAGATACGCAGTATTTT.

This chain uses TRBV6-5 with TRBJ1-1; 7 bases align to TRBD1. The CDR3 is made up of 15 amino acids. The J segment lost 1 base and the V segment lost 7 bases, leaving 9 bases of the junction unmatched. Germline values: CDR1 MNHEY, CDR2 SVGAGI. Written as DNA, the CDR3 is TGTGCCAGCACCCCTCAGCGACAGGGGAACACTGAAGCTTTCTTT. It encodes CASTPQRQGNTEAFF.

This chain connects TRBV10-3 to TRBJ1-1; D gene uncertain. With 10 bases removed from V and 5 bases from J, the gap between germline ends came to 11 bases. The CDR3 covers 11 residues. Germline CDR1 ENHRY, CDR2 SYGVKD. This CDR3 is CATDSGTEAFF. CDR3 sequence (DNA): TGTGCCACCGATAGCGGAACTGAAGCTTTCTTT.

This clone appeared once. The chain has TRBV5-4 and TRBJ2-5; 7 bases line up with TRBD1. The ends lost 4 bases at V and 5 bases at J; junction bases unmatched: 8. CDR3 length equals 14 residues. Germline CDR1 SGHNT, CDR2 YYREEE (reference sequence). CDR3 sequence (DNA): TGTGCCAGCAGCAGGGGACAGTATAGCGAGACCCAGTACTTC. It codes for CASSRGQYSETQYF.

This sequence joins TRBV3-1 (or the pseudogene TRBV3-2) and TRBJ2-2, with 7 bases matching TRBD2. V was clipped by 0 bases and J by 0 bases; unmatched bases: 7. This CDR3 is 18 amino acids long. Germline CDR1 reads LGHDT; CDR2 reads YNNKEL (reference sequence). The CDR3 is CASSQEPGGTANTGELFF. Written as DNA, the CDR3 is TGTGCCAGCAGCCAAGAACCCGGGGGGACCGCGAACACCGGGGAGCTGTTTTTT.

V gene TRBV10-1 combines with J gene TRBJ2-5, with 11 bases that match TRBD2. This CDR3 contains 16 residues. From germline, CDR1 is WNHNN and CDR2 SYGVQD (reference sequence). The ends lost 3 bases at V and 2 bases at J; junction bases unmatched: 5. This chain's CDR3 is CASSDPGLADQETQYF. As DNA, the CDR3 is TGCGCCAGCAGTGACCCGGGACTAGCGGATCAAGAGACCCAGTACTTC.

The chain recombines TRBV9 with TRBJ1-1; 10 nucleotides match TRBD1. The CDR3 has 16 residues. Germline CDR1 and CDR2: SGDLS and YYNGEE. V shed 0 bases and J 4 bases; nucleotides not matched to a gene: 6. The CDR3 here is CASSVGDRGGGTEAFF. CDR3 coding DNA: TGTGCCAGCAGCGTAGGGGACAGGGGAGGGGGCACTGAAGCTTTCTTT.

V usage is TRBV7-2 and J usage is TRBJ2-2, with D perhaps TRBD2 (6 bases). Germline loops: CDR1 SGHTA, CDR2 FQGNSA. The CDR3 totals 16 residues. The ends were cut back, 3 bases at V and 0 bases at J, with 11 bases in the middle. CDR3 sequence reads: CASSFTGTSNTGELFF. DNA of the CDR3: TGTGCCAGCAGCTTCACCGGGACTTCGAACACCGGGGAGCTGTTTTTT.

This sequence joins TRBV1 and TRBJ2-2; the D call of TRBD2 is as the table states it, not checked on the DNA. TRBV1 is given as a pseudogene. The CDR3 totals 14 residues. The CDR3 spells CSSSIGVATGELFF. The CDR3 bases are TGCAGCAGCAGTATCGGGGTTGCCACCGGGGAGCTGTTTTTT.

The CDR3 is CASSPTLAGNGELFF. In nucleotides, the CDR3 is TGTGCCAGCAGCCCGACACTAGCGGGGAATGGGGAGCTGTTTTTT. V is TRBV5-4 and J is TRBJ2-2, with 10 bases matching TRBD2. The V gene end was trimmed by 4 bases and the J gene end by 8 bases; junction bases not matched to a gene: 8. Germline values: CDR1 SGHNT, CDR2 YYREEE (reference sequence). The CDR3 runs 15 residues.

The rearrangement links TRBV4-3 to TRBJ1-2; the match to TRBD1 covers 7 bases. Germline CDR1 reads LGHNA; CDR2 reads YSLEER. The CDR3 is made up of 14 amino acids. The V and J ends lost 4 bases and 6 bases, in that order; junction bases with no gene match: 8. Here the CDR3 reads CASSPRGGGDGYTF. The CDR3 bases are TGCGCCAGCAGCCCCCGAGGAGGGGGCGATGGCTACACCTTC.

V usage is TRBV1 and J usage is TRBJ2-1; the D call of TRBD1 is as the table states it, not checked on the DNA. TRBV1 is annotated as a pseudogene. CDR3 length: 16 amino acids. The CDR3 protein is CTSSQGSRGCCNEQFF. The CDR3 nucleotides are TGCACCAGCAGCCAAGGTAGTAGGGGTTGCTGCAATGAGCAGTTCTTC.

This clone has just a few counts. V usage is TRBV15 and J usage is TRBJ1-2; D might be TRBD1 (5 bases). V was trimmed by 1 base and J by 2 bases, leaving 17 bases between them. Per germline, CDR1 LNHNV and CDR2 YYDKDF (reference sequence). The CDR3 is 17 residues long. The CDR3 sequence is CATSRGSAQDRNYGYTF. The CDR3 DNA sequence: TGTGCCACCAGCAGAGGTTCAGCACAAGACAGAAACTATGGCTACACCTTC.

This chain connects TRBV13 to TRBJ2-7, with TRBD2 matching over 12 bases. This CDR3 has 14 residues. Germline V CDR1 and CDR2: PRHDT, FYEKMQ (reference sequence). V lost 4 bases, J lost 4 bases, and 2 bases stayed unmatched. The CDR3 DNA sequence: TGTGCCAGCAGCTCAGGACTAGCGGGGTACGAGCAGTACTTC. Amino acid sequence: CASSSGLAGYEQYF.

The chain combines TRBV5-1 with TRBJ2-5; 10 bases line up with TRBD2. J gave up 5 bases and V 0 bases, and 7 bases lay outside the gene matches. This CDR3 contains 16 residues. Germline CDR1 and CDR2: SGHRS and YFSETQ. CDR3 sequence reads: CASSLERGGAGETQYF. The CDR3, as DNA: TGCGCCAGCAGCTTGGAGCGGGGGGGCGCCGGGGAGACCCAGTACTTC.

CDR3 bases: TGTGCCAGCACCGAGGGGGTATGGAGCTACGAGCAGTACTTC. This gives the protein CASTEGVWSYEQYF. The rearrangement joins TRBV2 to TRBJ2-7, with D perhaps TRBD1 (6 bases). The CDR3 length is 14 residues. Per germline, CDR1 SNHLY and CDR2 FYNNEI. V lost 7 bases to trimming and J lost 3 bases, with 16 bases between them.

The chain has TRBV19 and TRBJ1-6; D is unclear. Trimming removed 0 bases from V and 9 bases from J, with 15 bases in between. Germline V lookup: CDR1 LNHDA, CDR2 SQIVND (reference sequence). The CDR3 has 16 amino acids. The CDR3 coding sequence is TGTGCCAGTAGTATAGATTTAACCGGGTTCGGTTCACCCCTCCACTTT. Protein product: CASSIDLTGFGSPLHF.

The sample holds one count of this clone. V and J are TRBV18 and TRBJ2-5; no clear D. Germline lookup yields CDR1 KGHSH and CDR2 LQKENI. V shed 0 bases and J shed 4 bases, with 6 bases lying between them. The CDR3 extends over 13 amino acids. This chain's CDR3 is CASSPPIGETQYF. The CDR3 nucleotides are TGTGCCAGCTCACCACCCATCGGAGAGACCCAGTACTTC.